The 3 T cell receptor beta chains below all came from one sample that was sequenced in a study of blood T cells in healthy people across ages. A second PCR, run for about 7 to 11 cycles, used a sample-barcoded 5' primer plus a J-beta primer mix. TCRdb passed the 5' RACE reads through MiXCR, listing each CDR3 protein once. Of some 1,800,000 distinct CDR3 sequences in the sample, about 39% were seen once. Sequencing was performed on blood. Every receptor here comes from a human donor in good health.

V is TRBV5-6 and J is TRBJ2-3; no clear D. This CDR3 is built from 15 residues. Trimming cost V 2 bases and J 0 bases, with 10 bases left between them. From germline, CDR1 is SGHDT and CDR2 YYEEEE. The CDR3 nucleotides read TGTGCCAGCAGCTTTAGAGTTACCAGCACAGATACGCAGTATTTT. It specifies CASSFRVTSTDTQYF.

Of note for this clonotype: One end of the junction varies from germline; a read error may be responsible. This chain links TRBV7-2 with TRBJ2-7, with 7 bases matching TRBD1. The J call is doubtful: the DNA matches TRBJ2-5 better. The germline gives CDR1 SGHTA, CDR2 FQGNSA. The CDR3 has 15 amino acids. CDR3 region: CAGSRSRGKAETQYF. The CDR3 DNA reads TGTGCCGGCAGTCGCAGCAGGGGGAAGGCAGAGACCCAGTACTTC.

This clonotype was found a few times. This sequence joins TRBV5-6 and TRBJ2-7; D unresolved. The V gene's germline CDR1 is SGHDT and CDR2 YYEEEE. Trimming removed 2 bases at V and 5 bases at J, with 11 bases between. This CDR3 spans 13 amino acids. For the CDR3, the DNA is TGTGCCAGCAGCTTAGTACGGTTCGACGAGCAGTACTTC. The encoded protein is CASSLVRFDEQYF.